This paragraph reports one T cell receptor beta chain. Its antigen is undetermined. Naive CD8 cells lacked CD45RO, underwent positive selection for CCR7 and left out terminally differentiated effector memory CD45RA+ cells. Produced via immunoSEQ multiplex PCR; TCRdb's table is partial and in-frame only. The sample shows fewer than 700,000 clones, approximately 96% of them seen only once. Trimming removed 0 bases at V and 7 bases at J, with 16 bases between. The CDR3 runs 15 residues. Germline assignment: CDR1 MGHRA and CDR2 YSYEKL. The data are from a study of shared clonotypes between healthy human individuals. Study observations and caveats: Rarefaction analysis demonstrated incomplete sorted-subset sequencing notwithstanding large depth. Four donors shared 4.5% to 6.5% of their naive CD4 clonotypes.

The sequencing sample was made of naive CD8+ T cells sorted from blood. This TCR was sampled from a woman aged 25 to 39 in good health. The chain has TRBV4-1 and TRBJ2-7; TRBD2 might be the D (6 bases). CDR3: CASSQEVRGAGEQYF. Here the CDR3 DNA reads TGCGCCAGCAGCCAAGAAGTAAGAGGGGCGGGGGAGCAGTACTTC.